The rows below give T cell receptor beta chains drawn from one sample of a study of blood T cells in healthy people across ages. TCRdb used MiXCR to reprocess the 5' RACE reads, holding one entry per CDR3 protein. Of about 1.4 million distinct CDR3 sequences listed, roughly 60% are singletons. Input material: blood. The receptors here all came from a young man in good health. Each CDR3 is given with its conserved first and last residue. A D gene is named only where the DNA matches it firmly. The size field is filled for only some rows; it gives once, few, many or a size class.

D,size,J,V,CDR3,DNA
TRBD1,.,TRBJ2-1,TRBV20-1,CSAIRQGGVPYNEQFF,TGCAGTGCTATCCGACAGGGGGGGGTACCCTACAATGAGCAGTTCTTC
.,.,TRBJ2-4,TRBV7-9,CASSLVGGTYKQYF,TGTGCCAGCAGCTTAGTAGGGGGAACCTACAAGCAGTACTTC
TRBD2,.,TRBJ2-5,TRBV7-9,CASSYDLAGEGETQYF,TGTGCCAGCAGCTATGATCTAGCGGGTGAGGGGGAGACCCAGTACTTC
.,.,TRBJ2-3,TRBV4-3,CASSQGRVNTQYF,TGCGCCAGCAGCCAAGGCCGTGTGAATACGCAGTATTTT
.,.,TRBJ1-1,TRBV27,CASSSVDSTNTEAFF,TGTGCCAGCAGTTCTGTAGACAGTACGAACACTGAAGCTTTCTTT
.,.,TRBJ2-5,TRBV29-1,CSVHPVGTSQETQYF,TGCAGCGTTCATCCGGTGGGCACATCCCAAGAGACCCAGTACTTC
TRBD1,.,TRBJ1-1,TRBV4-1,CASSPRTTGGPEAFF,TGCGCCAGCAGCCCTCGAACGACAGGGGGCCCTGAAGCTTTCTTT
TRBD1,.,TRBJ1-4,TRBV4-1,CASNYRGLGEKLFF,TGCGCCAGCAACTACAGGGGGCTCGGTGAAAAACTGTTTTTT
.,.,TRBJ2-4,TRBV28,CASSTASLAKNIQYF,TGTGCCAGCAGTACAGCCTCTTTAGCCAAAAACATTCAGTACTTC
.,.,TRBJ2-7,TRBV6-2/TRBV6-3,CASSYSKPTGRNYEQYF,TGTGCCAGCAGTTACTCGAAACCGACAGGAAGAAACTACGAGCAGTACTTC
TRBD2,.,TRBJ2-5,TRBV20-1,CSASSGLAGVGEQYF,TGCAGTGCTAGTTCGGGACTAGCGGGGGTAGGTGAGCAGTACTTC
TRBD1,.,TRBJ1-2,TRBV20-1,CSAEGQEGEPNYGYTF,TGCAGTGCTGAGGGACAGGAGGGGGAACCTAACTATGGCTACACCTTC
TRBD2,few,TRBJ2-1,TRBV5-1,CASSPGGEITLWNEQFF,TGCGCCAGCAGCCCGGGAGGGGAGATTACGTTATGGAATGAGCAGTTCTTC
.,once,TRBJ2-1,TRBV30,CAWSQLASHYNEQFF,TGTGCCTGGAGTCAACTAGCCTCCCATTACAATGAGCAGTTCTTC
.,.,TRBJ2-1,TRBV29-1,CSVDDRLHEQFF,TGCAGCGTTGATGACCGGCTGCATGAGCAGTTCTTC
.,.,TRBJ2-1,TRBV5-6,CASSLEVRPNEQFF,TGTGCCAGCAGCTTGGAGGTCCGTCCCAATGAGCAGTTCTTC
TRBD1,.,TRBJ2-1,TRBV14,CASSGWDRGHDEQFF,TGTGCCAGCAGCGGGTGGGACAGGGGTCACGATGAGCAGTTCTTC
TRBD2,.,TRBJ2-7,TRBV11-2,CASSFGGASSYEQYF,TGTGCCAGCAGCTTCGGGGGGGCGAGCTCCTACGAGCAGTACTTC
TRBD1,.,TRBJ2-1,TRBV4-3,CASSRRQGSRSYNEQFF,TGCGCCAGCAGCCGACGACAGGGGAGTAGGTCCTACAATGAGCAGTTCTTC
.,once,TRBJ1-2,TRBV6-5,CASSRERTAYGYTF,TGTGCCAGCAGCAGAGAGCGGACAGCCTATGGCTACACCTTC
.,.,TRBJ2-1,TRBV11-2,CASSFGWNEQFF,TGTGCCAGCAGCTTTGGATGGAATGAGCAGTTCTTC
TRBD2,.,TRBJ2-5,TRBV27,CASSAGTSVGQETQYF,TGTGCCAGCAGTGCCGGGACTAGCGTGGGCCAAGAGACCCAGTACTTC
.,few,TRBJ2-3,TRBV7-9,CASSQMSTDTQYF,TGTGCCAGCAGCCAGATGAGCACAGATACGCAGTATTTT
.,.,TRBJ2-1,TRBV13,CASSLPGEDYNEQFF,TGTGCCAGCAGCTTACCTGGGGAGGACTACAATGAGCAGTTCTTC
TRBD2,few,TRBJ2-3,TRBV4-1,CASSQEGTSRADTQYF,TGCGCCAGCAGCCAAGAAGGGACTAGCCGAGCAGATACGCAGTATTTT
.,.,TRBJ2-5,TRBV20-1,CSVAALRGEETQYF,TGCAGTGTCGCGGCTCTTCGGGGAGAGGAGACCCAGTACTTC
.,.,TRBJ2-1,TRBV5-1,CASSLVGVGYNEQFF,TGCGCCAGCAGCTTGGTTGGGGTTGGGTACAATGAGCAGTTCTTC
.,.,TRBJ2-1,TRBV10-1,CASSEAAGLIGQFF,TGCGCCAGCAGTGAGGCGGCGGGATTAATAGGGCAGTTCTTC
.,.,TRBJ2-4,TRBV2,CASRRGSGSENIQYF,TGTGCCTCTCGCAGGGGCTCGGGATCAGAAAACATTCAGTACTTC
.,.,TRBJ2-3,TRBV6-2/TRBV6-3,CASSQAMGTDTQYF,TGTGCCAGCAGCCAAGCAATGGGCACAGATACGCAGTATTTT
.,once,TRBJ1-2,TRBV11-2,CASSLGGGVSNYGYTF,TGTGCCAGCAGCTTAGGTGGGGGCGTTAGTAACTATGGCTACACCTTC
.,.,TRBJ2-7,TRBV6-6,CASSYSKGGGGYEQYF,TGTGCCAGCAGTTACTCTAAGGGGGGGGGCGGATACGAGCAGTACTTC
.,few,TRBJ2-7,TRBV7-9,CATRGSVRYEQYF,TGTGCCACCCGTGGGTCTGTCCGCTACGAGCAGTACTTC
TRBD2,.,TRBJ2-1,TRBV28,CASWTSGREQFF,TGTGCCAGCTGGACTAGCGGGAGAGAGCAGTTCTTC
TRBD2,.,TRBJ2-7,TRBV2,CASSPNSGGVVGEQYF,TGTGCCAGCAGTCCCAATAGCGGGGGGGTCGTAGGCGAGCAGTACTTC
TRBD2,.,TRBJ2-7,TRBV20-1,CSAPGGTYEQYF,TGCAGTGCCCCGGGGGGAACCTACGAGCAGTACTTC
.,.,TRBJ1-6,TRBV7-2,CASSLDPSRGALHF,TGTGCCAGCAGCTTAGATCCCAGCCGAGGAGCCCTCCACTTT
TRBD2,few,TRBJ2-7,TRBV29-1,CSAQTSGSYNEQYF,TGCAGCGCCCAGACTAGCGGCTCCTACAATGAGCAGTACTTC
.,.,TRBJ1-5,TRBV4-1,CASSQAGSRSQPQHF,TGCGCCAGCAGCCAGGCCGGGTCACGGAGCCAGCCCCAGCATTTT
TRBD1,few,TRBJ2-7,TRBV4-3,CASSQALTGGREQYF,TGCGCCAGCAGCCAAGCGCTAACAGGGGGCCGCGAGCAGTACTTC
TRBD1,.,TRBJ2-7,TRBV29-1,CSVFPGQGDDEQYF,TGCAGCGTTTTCCCCGGACAGGGTGACGACGAGCAGTACTTC
TRBD1,.,TRBJ2-7,TRBV12-3/TRBV12-4,CASSIRDRGSYEQYF,TGTGCCAGCAGTATCCGGGACAGGGGCTCCTACGAGCAGTACTTC
TRBD2,few,TRBJ2-1,TRBV25-1,CASSEYVGGRGNSYNEQFF,TGTGCCAGCAGTGAATATGTAGGCGGGAGAGGTAACTCCTACAATGAGCAGTTCTTC
.,.,TRBJ2-2,TRBV27,CASTRQNTGELFF,TGTGCCAGCACTCGGCAGAACACCGGGGAGCTGTTTTTT
.,few,TRBJ2-7,TRBV29-1,CSVDRGWNEQYF,TGCAGCGTTGACAGGGGCTGGAACGAGCAGTACTTC
.,few,TRBJ1-1,TRBV5-1,CASSSGRLNTEAFF,TGCGCCAGCAGTTCTGGACGGCTGAACACTGAAGCTTTCTTT
.,.,TRBJ2-1,TRBV20-1,CSAMDGATKGPYYEQFF,TGCAGTGCGATGGACGGGGCCACAAAGGGCCCCTACTATGAGCAGTTCTTC
.,few,TRBJ2-7,TRBV6-2/TRBV6-3,CASSYSTWGPFYEQYF,TGTGCCAGCAGTTACTCGACCTGGGGGCCTTTCTACGAGCAGTACTTC
.,.,TRBJ2-7,TRBV6-5,CASSLSESYEQYF,TGTGCCAGCAGCCTATCTGAAAGCTACGAGCAGTACTTC
TRBD2,.,TRBJ2-1,TRBV2,CASRATSGRSDEQFF,TGTGCCAGCAGAGCCACTAGCGGGAGAAGCGATGAGCAGTTCTTC
.,.,TRBJ1-1,TRBV27,CASSPGRVWNTEAFF,TGTGCCAGCAGTCCCGGCCGGGTTTGGAACACTGAAGCTTTCTTT
.,few,TRBJ2-1,TRBV27,CASSPPGAFIRQFF,TGTGCCAGCAGCCCCCCCGGAGCGTTCATCCGGCAGTTCTTC
.,.,TRBJ2-1,TRBV6-2/TRBV6-3,CASSPPERTWSEQFF,TGTGCCAGCAGCCCCCCGGAGCGGACCTGGAGTGAGCAGTTCTTC
TRBD2,.,TRBJ2-7,TRBV25-1,CASSERGTSGLRDEQYF,TGTGCCAGCAGTGAGAGGGGGACTAGCGGTCTTCGGGACGAGCAGTACTTC
.,few,TRBJ2-7,TRBV10-3,CAIAGSFEQYF,TGTGCCATTGCCGGCAGCTTCGAGCAGTACTTC
.,few,TRBJ2-3,TRBV20-1,CSAPASGNTDTQYF,TGCAGTGCTCCTGCGTCAGGCAACACAGATACGCAGTATTTT
TRBD2,few,TRBJ2-1,TRBV12-3/TRBV12-4,CASRSPGLARQFF,TGTGCCAGCAGGTCCCCGGGACTAGCAAGGCAGTTCTTC
.,many,TRBJ1-1,TRBV13,CASSVRGGMNTEAFF,TGTGCCAGCAGCGTTAGAGGGGGGATGAACACTGAAGCTTTCTTT
TRBD1,.,TRBJ1-2,TRBV4-2,CASRETGDLPNYGYTF,TGTGCCAGCAGGGAGACAGGGGATCTCCCTAACTATGGCTACACCTTC
.,.,TRBJ1-2,TRBV7-9,CVSSLALQGSGYGYTF,TGTGTCAGCAGCTTAGCCCTCCAGGGTAGTGGCTATGGCTACACCTTC